Detailed here is one TCR beta chain. Its recognized antigen is unknown. One base away there is no much larger clone; base qualities are not given. The entry originates in a study of blood T cell repertoires in COVID-19 (dated by TCRdb to about 2020). Notes on the research overall: Collaborator samples came from the United States, Italy and Spain and covered acute and convalescent phases of COVID-19. Samples were obtained from the ongoing ImmuneRACE study (first 160 participants) and from some 1,300 subjects provided by 6 global collaborators. Nearly every sample came with metadata listing a de-identified subject ID, COVID-19 status, age in years and sex. Where available, HLA class I and class II types were obtained from metadata supplied by the sample provider rather than from assay-based typing. The prospective study material was composed of cDNA or gDNA derived from T cells, B-cell-depleted T cells, or PBMCs. Subjects who had been exposed to COVID-19, were actively infected with it, or had recovered from it provided the deeply sampled blood TCRbeta repertoires that made up the dataset. A freely available public database, intended as a resource for researchers studying the immune response to SARS-CoV-2, is where the repertoires were released.

The germline V gene sets CDR1 to MNHEY and CDR2 to SVGAGI. From the cysteine up to the phenylalanine, the CDR3 has a length of 14 residues. The kept DNA is CDR3 alone, 42 bases in frame from the first base. V is shortened by 2 bases, J by 6 bases, and the region joining them spans 14 bases. Summary of the overall study and its limitations: Clinical and demographic metadata were provided uncurated, with the amount varying by source and participant.

The immunoSEQ Assay, a bias-controlled multiplex PCR, was used to amplify TCRbeta CDR3 regions from genomic DNA. On the authors' methods: Within the assay, amplification of reference gene primers was used to estimate how many nucleated cells each sample contained. To quantify the absolute abundance of each unique TCRbeta CDR3 rearrangement, sequence reads were collapsed and filtered. For each sample, productive Simpson clonality was calculated by taking the square root of Simpson's diversity index across productive rearrangements. TCRdb mirrors the immuneACCESS table, restricted to in-frame sequences. Some clones are absent from its copies; in checked studies, under half trace to an unresolved V gene, and the reason for the others is unknown. The V and J calls and the clone size are those of that table, but D and trimming were determined from the DNA. Recorded for this sample are 240,000 or so clones; roughly 80% of them occurred a single time. Around 12% of the sample is held by the ten biggest clonotypes.

Each collaborating institution followed its own protocols to collect whole blood in K2EDTA tubes. Collaborator samples were shipped for TCRbeta analysis as frozen whole blood, isolated PBMCs, or DNA extracted from either sample type. This clonotype originated in an older woman with active or convalescent COVID-19. Specimen: peripheral blood. The rearrangement combines TRBV6-5 with TRBJ2-7, with a tentative D gene TRBD2 over 5 matching bases. The CDR3 sequence is CASSYKGIGGEQYF. The DNA sequence is TGTGCCAGCAGTTACAAAGGGATAGGAGGCGAGCAGTACTTC.